Listed here are 32 T cell receptor beta chains from one sample, sequenced in a study of control samples from healthy donors and cancer patients. Measured with immunoSEQ multiplex PCR; TCRdb has only the in-frame clones, and not every one. The sample shows tens of thousands of clones, more than 70% of them seen only once. Sequencing was carried out using PBMCs. These TCRs come from a man in his 60s with head and neck cancer.

The rearrangement links TRBV6-2 or TRBV6-3 to TRBJ2-1; TRBD1 agrees at 8 bases. Germline V lookup: CDR1 MNHEY, CDR2 SVGEGT. V lost 5 bases, J lost 7 bases, and 4 bases stayed unmatched. This CDR3 is 13 amino acids long. CDR3: CASSDRGSNEQFF. The CDR3 DNA reads as TGTGCCAGCAGTGACAGGGGATCGAATGAGCAGTTCTTC.

The gene calls are TRBV9 and TRBJ2-7; possibly TRBD2 for D (7 bases). Trimming cost V 4 bases and J 0 bases, with 14 bases left between them. The CDR3 runs to 15 residues. Germline CDR1 SGDLS, CDR2 YYNGEE. In DNA form, the CDR3 reads TGTGCCAGCAGCCGTTTAGGGGGGGGCTCCTACGAGCAGTACTTC. Protein: CASSRLGGGSYEQYF.

The J gene is TRBJ2-5, the V gene TRBV10-3, with TRBD2 matching 8 bases. Germline assignment: CDR1 ENHRY and CDR2 SYGVKD. The trim removed 0 bases at V and 2 bases at J, leaving 5 bases unmatched. This CDR3 spans 16 amino acids. DNA for the CDR3: TGTGCCATCAGTGAGTCGAGCGGGAGAGGGCAAGAGACCCAGTACTTC. Translating it yields CAISESSGRGQETQYF.

CDR3 bases: TGTGCCAGCAGCTTAGTGCCGGGAGTGGATTCCGGGGAGCTGTTTTTT. The encoded protein is CASSLVPGVDSGELFF. V and J are TRBV11-3 and TRBJ2-2; D might be TRBD2 (6 bases). The CDR3 is 16 amino acids. Trimming stripped 1 base from V and 6 bases from J, with 15 bases between. Per the germline V gene, CDR1 is SGHNT and CDR2 is YENEEA.

This sequence joins TRBV29-1 and TRBJ2-1; D is unclear. V lost 3 bases and J 6 bases, leaving 9 bases between the germline ends. CDR1 SQVTM and CDR2 ANQGSEA come from the germline V gene. This CDR3 is 12 amino acids long. The CDR3 is CSVDPSRNEQFF. As DNA, the CDR3 is TGCAGCGTTGATCCCTCGCGCAATGAGCAGTTCTTC.

The chain couples TRBV6-5 to TRBJ1-2; D ambiguous. V was pared by 4 bases and J by 4 bases, with 10 bases between. The germline gives CDR1 MNHEY, CDR2 SVGAGI. This CDR3 is built from 13 residues. This CDR3 is CASSLGQTYGYTF. The CDR3 DNA follows: TGTGCCAGCAGTTTGGGCCAGACCTATGGCTACACCTTC.

The V and J genes are TRBV5-6 and TRBJ2-3; D call uncertain. The CDR3 loop spans 12 amino acids. Between the trimmed V and J ends, which lost 2 bases and 5 bases, there was a span of 6 bases. Germline CDR1 and CDR2: SGHDT and YYEEEE. For the CDR3, the DNA is TGTGCCAGCAGCTTATGGAGAGATACGCAGTATTTT. The encoded protein is CASSLWRDTQYF.

This chain uses TRBV19 with TRBJ1-1; 8 positions agree with TRBD1. CDR1 and CDR2 (germline): LNHDA, SQIVND (reference sequence). The CDR3 is 13 residues long. Trimming removed 5 bases from V and 4 bases from J; junction bases left unmatched: 3. CDR3 protein: CASSLQGATEAFF. The CDR3 coding sequence is TGTGCCAGTAGTCTCCAGGGGGCCACTGAAGCTTTCTTT.

The chain combines TRBV13 with TRBJ1-1; TRBD1 matches at 10 bases. CDR1 is PRHDT and CDR2 is FYEKMQ in the germline V gene (reference sequence). This CDR3 is built from 14 residues. The V gene end was trimmed by 8 bases and the J gene end by 3 bases; junction bases not matched to a gene: 6. In nucleotides, the CDR3 is TGTGCCAGCGACAGGGGGCGTGGGGACACTGAAGCTTTCTTT. Its protein product is CASDRGRGDTEAFF.

The rearrangement links TRBV5-8 to TRBJ1-2; weak D call: TRBD1 (5 bases). This CDR3 contains 13 residues. Between the trimmed V and J ends, which lost 7 bases and 4 bases, there was a span of 14 bases. Germline V lookup: CDR1 SGHTS, CDR2 YDEGEE. CDR3 in amino acids: CASGDSHIYGYTF. The CDR3 coding sequence is TGTGCCAGCGGCGACAGTCACATCTATGGCTACACCTTC.

This chain uses TRBV4-1 with TRBJ1-3; D is uncertain. Looked up from germline, CDR1 is MGHRA and CDR2 is YSYEKL. V dropped 1 base and J dropped 9 bases, with 7 bases sitting between them. The CDR3 is 12 amino acids. CDR3 sequence (DNA): TGCGCCAGCAGCCAAGGGCGCGGCACCATATATTTT. Protein sequence: CASSQGRGTIYF.

The sample holds a few counts of this clone. V and J are TRBV4-1 and TRBJ2-1; 7 bases are a match to TRBD2. Trimming cost V 3 bases and J 5 bases; bases outside gene matches: 10. The V gene's germline CDR1 is MGHRA and CDR2 YSYEKL. The CDR3 sequence is 16 residues long. The CDR3 is CASSQGWGEGNNEQFF. The CDR3 DNA reads TGCGCCAGCAGCCAGGGCTGGGGGGAGGGAAACAATGAGCAGTTCTTC.

This chain joins TRBV6-4 and TRBJ2-1, with 9 bases aligning to TRBD2. After removal of 5 bases from V and 4 bases from J, the junction contained 3 bases not matched to a gene. From germline, CDR1 is MRHNA and CDR2 SNTAGT. The CDR3 contains 14 residues. DNA for the CDR3: TGTGCCAGCAGTAGCGGGAGGTTTTACAATGAGCAGTTCTTC. This sequence encodes CASSSGRFYNEQFF.

The J gene is TRBJ2-3, the V gene TRBV6-2 or TRBV6-3; 7 bases agree with TRBD2. V gave up 6 bases and J gave up 6 bases; unmatched junction bases: 18. The CDR3 length is 17 residues. Germline lookup yields CDR1 MNHEY and CDR2 SVGEGT. This CDR3 reads CASSFLALSGAPDTQYF. Here the CDR3 DNA reads TGTGCCAGCAGCTTCTTGGCGTTAAGCGGGGCCCCGGATACGCAGTATTTT.

This clone showed up just once. This chain joins TRBV12-3 or TRBV12-4 and TRBJ1-2; no firm D call. The CDR3 contains 12 residues. Deletions cut 3 bases from V and 6 bases from J, with 8 bases between. The CDR3 here is CASSLEWDGYTF. The CDR3 DNA sequence: TGTGCCAGCAGTTTGGAATGGGATGGCTACACCTTC.

This clone has only one observation. The gene calls are TRBV7-9 and TRBJ2-4, with D maybe TRBD1 (6 bases). The germline gives CDR1 SEHNR, CDR2 FQNEAQ (reference sequence). V lost 4 bases and J lost 0, with 22 bases in between. This CDR3 has 19 amino acids. The CDR3 DNA reads as TGTGCCAGCAGCTACATACCCCTAGGACAGTCACTAGCCAAAAACATTCAGTACTTC. Amino acid sequence: CASSYIPLGQSLAKNIQYF. Full variable domain (missing parts from reference TRBV7-9 and TRBJ2-4): DTGVSQNPRHKITKRGQNVTFRCDPISEHNRLYWYRQTLGQGPEFLTYFQNEAQLEKSRLLSDRFSAERPKGSFSTLEIQRTEQGDSAMYLCASSYIPLGQSLAKNIQYFGAGTRLSVL.

This chain connects TRBV6-1 to TRBJ1-2; D is uncertain. CDR3 length: 14 amino acids. Trimming removed 0 bases from V and 2 bases from J, with 7 bases in between. Germline V gene lookup returns CDR1 MNHNS and CDR2 SASEGT. The DNA of the CDR3 is TGTGCCAGCAGTGAAGCGCGCCCCAACTATGGCTACACCTTC. This gives the protein CASSEARPNYGYTF.

The V gene is TRBV6-5, the J gene TRBJ2-7; 8 bases map to TRBD2. Germline assignment: CDR1 MNHEY and CDR2 SVGAGI. V dropped 0 bases and J dropped 5; count of bases not matched to a gene: 3. This CDR3 has 14 residues. The CDR3 sequence: CASSYSSGSNEQYV. The CDR3 nucleotides are TGTGCCAGCAGTTACTCGAGCGGGAGTAACGAGCAGTACGTC.

This chain links TRBV12-5 with TRBJ2-5; D perhaps matches TRBD2 (5 bases). The V gene's germline CDR1 is LGHNT and CDR2 FRNRAP. Between the trimmed V and J ends, which lost 3 bases and 2 bases, there was a span of 7 bases. The CDR3 covers 13 residues. CDR3 in amino acids: CASGLLGQETQYF. The CDR3 DNA reads TGTGCTAGTGGTTTACTAGGTCAAGAGACCCAGTACTTC.

This clone was seen a few times. The rearrangement links TRBV3-1 (or the pseudogene TRBV3-2) to TRBJ2-2; D gene uncertain. Germline CDR1 reads LGHDT; CDR2 reads YNNKEL (reference sequence). The CDR3 is 12 residues long. The V and J ends lost 3 bases and 6 bases respectively, with 5 bases between them. CDR3 sequence (DNA): TGTGCCAGCAGCCACGCCGCCGGGGAGCTGTTTTTT. It is translated as CASSHAAGELFF.

This clone appeared a single time. CDR3 bases: TGCAGCGTAAATTCCTACGCGGATGAGCAGTTCTTC. Encoded protein: CSVNSYADEQFF. The chain employs TRBV29-1 and TRBJ2-1; D unresolved. Germline V gene sequence: CDR1 SQVTM, CDR2 ANQGSEA. V was trimmed by 6 bases and J by 8 bases, leaving 14 bases between them. The CDR3 has 12 amino acids.

This chain uses TRBV12-3 or TRBV12-4 with TRBJ1-2; D unresolved. Trimming left V 3 bases short and J 8 bases short, with 10 bases between. This CDR3 contains 12 residues. The CDR3: CASSFGKYGYTF. The CDR3 DNA sequence: TGTGCCAGCAGTTTTGGCAAGTACGGCTACACCTTC.

V gene TRBV7-8 combines with J gene TRBJ1-2; 7 nucleotides agree with TRBD1. The CDR3 sequence is 16 residues long. Trimming at V came to 1 base and at J to 2 bases, leaving 7 bases not matched to a gene. The germline V gene has CDR1 SGHVS and CDR2 FQNEAQ. The CDR3 region is CASSLGGGQGNYGYTF. CDR3 sequence (DNA): TGTGCCAGCAGCTTAGGAGGGGGCCAGGGAAACTATGGCTACACCTTC.

The CDR3, as DNA: TGTGCCAGCAGCTCGCTCGAAAAACTGTTTTTT. It codes for CASSSLEKLFF. V gene TRBV25-1 combines with J gene TRBJ1-4, with unresolved D. Germline V gene lookup returns CDR1 MGHDK and CDR2 SYGVNS. The CDR3 is made up of 11 amino acids. The ends were cut back, 6 bases at V and 8 bases at J, with 7 bases in the middle.

The chain uses TRBV19 and TRBJ2-7; possibly TRBD2 for D (6 bases). V lost 4 bases and J lost 0, with 7 bases in between. Germline loops: CDR1 LNHDA, CDR2 SQIVND (reference sequence). The CDR3 totals 13 residues. The CDR3 nucleotides read TGTGCCAGTAGTAACGGGGGCTCCTACGAGCAGTACTTC. Amino acid sequence: CASSNGGSYEQYF.

This clone turned up a few times. The J gene is TRBJ1-1, the V gene TRBV5-1, with D uncertain. Germline assignment: CDR1 SGHRS and CDR2 YFSETQ. V lost 3 bases and J lost 1, with 7 bases in between. The CDR3 sequence is 13 residues long. The CDR3 bases are TGCGCCAGCAGCTCCCCGGGGAACACTGAAGCTTTCTTT. It translates to CASSSPGNTEAFF.

The V gene is TRBV27, the J gene TRBJ2-1; 9 nucleotides align to TRBD1. Losses at the gene ends were 2 bases for V and 10 bases for J; bases not matched to a gene: 6. Germline V gives CDR1 MNHEY, CDR2 SMNVEV (reference sequence). The CDR3 has 14 amino acids. This chain's CDR3 is CASSLRTGAAEQFF. CDR3 coding DNA: TGTGCCAGCAGTTTACGGACAGGGGCAGCGGAGCAGTTCTTC.

The chain joins TRBV27 to TRBJ1-5; D is uncertain. The V gene's germline CDR1 is MNHEY and CDR2 SMNVEV (reference sequence). V lost 6 bases to trimming and J lost 8 bases, with 14 bases between them. CDR3 length: 13 residues. The CDR3 region has the DNA TGTGCCAGCAGAAAAAGGGCACGGGAGCCCCAGCATTTT. It translates to CASRKRAREPQHF.

This chain uses TRBV5-1 with TRBJ1-1, with a possible D match to TRBD1 (5 bases). Germline loops: CDR1 SGHRS, CDR2 YFSETQ. The CDR3 runs 15 residues. V lost 0 bases and J lost 4, with 13 bases in between. The CDR3 sequence is CASSLGQGGGTEAFF. As DNA, the CDR3 is TGCGCCAGCAGCTTGGGGCAGGGTGGGGGCACTGAAGCTTTCTTT.

V is TRBV7-9 and J is TRBJ1-2; possibly TRBD1 for D (5 bases). There are 13 residues in the CDR3. V was shortened by 5 bases and J by 5 bases, with 12 bases between the two germline ends. In germline, CDR1 is SEHNR, CDR2 FQNEAQ (reference sequence). CDR3 DNA: TGTGCCAGCAGCCCAGGCGGGACTTATGGCTACACCTTC. Its translation is CASSPGGTYGYTF.

The rearrangement uses TRBV2 and TRBJ2-6; D not certain. Germline loops: CDR1 SNHLY, CDR2 FYNNEI. This CDR3 region has 12 residues. V gave up 7 bases and J gave up 7 bases, with 8 bases separating them. The CDR3 spells CASNERANVLTF. For the CDR3, the DNA is TGTGCCAGCAACGAACGAGCCAACGTCCTGACTTTC.

The V gene is TRBV5-1, the J gene TRBJ1-2, with D tentatively TRBD1 (5 bases). Trimming stripped 0 bases from V and 11 bases from J, with 17 bases between. Per the germline V gene, CDR1 is SGHRS and CDR2 is YFSETQ. The CDR3 consists of 14 residues. In DNA, the CDR3 is TGCGCCAGCAGCTTGGCCGAGGGGAGGGGAATTTACACCTTC. This sequence encodes CASSLAEGRGIYTF.